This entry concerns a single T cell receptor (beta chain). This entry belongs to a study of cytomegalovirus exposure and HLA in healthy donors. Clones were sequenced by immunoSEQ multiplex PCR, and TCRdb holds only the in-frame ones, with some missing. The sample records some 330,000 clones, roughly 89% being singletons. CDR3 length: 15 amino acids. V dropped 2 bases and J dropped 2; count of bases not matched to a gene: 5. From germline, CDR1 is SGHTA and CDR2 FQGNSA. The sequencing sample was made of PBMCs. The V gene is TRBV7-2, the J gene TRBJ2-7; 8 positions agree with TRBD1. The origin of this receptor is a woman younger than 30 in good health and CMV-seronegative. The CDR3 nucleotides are TGTGCCAGCAGCTTACGAGGACAGGGCCCCTACGAGCAGTACTTC. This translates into CASSLRGQGPYEQYF.